These 21 T cell receptor beta chains were all obtained from the same sample, sequenced in a study of post-analysis software for immune sequencing data. Study-level findings and limits: TRBV segments more frequent in patients than in controls numbered roughly 5 and included TRBV5-6, TRBV5-1 and TRBV20-1.

Unique molecular identifiers were present in the TCR beta cDNA libraries. TCRdb reprocessed the PCR reads with MiXCR, giving one entry per CDR3 protein. The sample lists almost 700,000 distinct CDR3 sequences, roughly three fifths occurring once. Antigens of these TCRs are unknown. The sample consisted of blood. The source of these receptors is a girl aged 2-10 years with multiple sclerosis.

The chain is built from TRBV6-5 and TRBJ2-1, with 7 bases lining up with TRBD1. Germline CDR1 is MNHEY and CDR2 is SVGAGI. The CDR3 runs 12 residues. The V gene end was trimmed by 6 bases and the J gene end by 11 bases; junction bases not matched to a gene: 7. This CDR3 reads CASREQGIKQFF. As DNA, the CDR3 is TGTGCCAGCAGAGAACAGGGGATCAAGCAGTTCTTC.

This clonotype was observed a single time. CDR3 in DNA: TGCGCCAGCAGCCAGGAAGCGTGGAATGAGCAGTTCTTC. This gives the protein CASSQEAWNEQFF. The chain joins TRBV5-1 to TRBJ2-1; D gene uncertain. Germline CDR1 reads SGHRS; CDR2 reads YFSETQ. Deletions cut 4 bases from V and 7 bases from J, with 12 bases between. The CDR3 has 13 amino acids.

The J gene is TRBJ1-5, the V gene TRBV7-9; D ambiguous. The CDR3 covers 16 residues. V dropped 4 bases and J dropped 9 bases, with 22 bases sitting between them. CDR1 is SEHNR, CDR2 FQNEAQ, per germline (reference sequence). DNA of the CDR3: TGTGCCAGCAGCTATGGCGTTGGCAGAAGAGATCCGCCCCAGCATTTT. Amino acid sequence: CASSYGVGRRDPPQHF. Full variable domain (missing parts from reference TRBV7-9 and TRBJ1-5): DTGVSQNPRHKITKRGQNVTFRCDPISEHNRLYWYRQTLGQGPEFLTYFQNEAQLEKSRLLSDRFSAERPKGSFSTLEIQRTEQGDSAMYLCASSYGVGRRDPPQHFGDGTRLSIL.

CDR3 in amino acids: CSARIQTGPYTEAFF. In DNA form, the CDR3 reads TGCAGCGCTCGGATCCAAACAGGGCCGTACACTGAAGCTTTCTTT. V is TRBV29-1 and J is TRBJ1-1; D might be TRBD1 (6 bases). CDR1 and CDR2 from the germline V gene are SQVTM and ANQGSEA. V gave up 7 bases and J gave up 3 bases, with 21 bases separating them. The CDR3 length is 15 residues.

The chain carries TRBV10-3 and TRBJ2-1, with 8 bases matching TRBD2. CDR1 is ENHRY and CDR2 is SYGVKD in the germline V gene. The CDR3 runs to 13 residues. V trimming: 5 bases; J trimming: 8 bases; junction bases outside the gene matches: 5. The CDR3 bases are TGTGCCATCAGTCTGACTAGCGAGGATGAGCAGTTCTTC. This gives the protein CAISLTSEDEQFF.

This chain uses TRBV12-3 or TRBV12-4 with TRBJ1-1; possibly TRBD1 for D (6 bases). The CDR3 contains 15 residues. Trimming shortened V by 5 bases and J by 0 bases, and 13 bases separated the two germline ends. The CDR3 region has the DNA TGTGCCAGCAGTCTACAGGGACCTATGAACACTGAAGCTTTCTTT. This sequence encodes CASSLQGPMNTEAFF.

The chain combines TRBV20-1 with TRBJ2-5, with TRBD1 matching over 8 bases. There are 14 residues in the CDR3. J gave up 3 bases and V 4 bases, and 7 bases lay outside the gene matches. CDR1 DFQATT and CDR2 SNEGSKA come from the germline V gene (reference sequence). The chain's CDR3 is CSAKAGGAEETQYF. The CDR3 DNA follows: TGCAGTGCTAAGGCAGGGGGCGCAGAAGAGACCCAGTACTTC.

V gene TRBV20-1 combines with J gene TRBJ1-5; tentatively, D is TRBD1 (5 bases). The CDR3 consists of 13 residues. V lost 4 bases and J lost 4, with 11 bases in between. The V gene's germline CDR1 is DFQATT and CDR2 SNEGSKA (reference sequence). CDR3 sequence: CSATTTDNQPQHF. In nucleotides, the CDR3 is TGCAGTGCTACCACGACAGATAATCAGCCCCAGCATTTT.

J is TRBJ2-7 and V is TRBV20-1; a weak D match, TRBD2 (5 bases). V lost 2 bases and J lost 2, with 13 bases in between. CDR1 and CDR2 (germline): DFQATT, SNEGSKA (reference sequence). The CDR3 contains 14 residues. The CDR3 sequence: CSARRRRTTYEQYF. The CDR3 DNA sequence: TGCAGTGCTAGACGGAGGCGAACAACCTACGAGCAGTACTTC.

This clonotype came up a few times. This rearrangement joins TRBV6-6 to TRBJ2-7; D is tentatively TRBD1 or TRBD2 (6 bases each). Germline CDR1 and CDR2: MNHNY and SVGAGI (reference sequence). The CDR3 runs to 14 residues. V gave up 6 bases and J gave up 3 bases, with 15 bases separating them. CDR3 nucleotides: TGTGCCAGCAGGTTCCAACAGGGACTCTACGAGCAGTACTTC. Protein product: CASRFQQGLYEQYF.

The table lists this clonotype with a few counts. The chain recombines TRBV20-1 with TRBJ2-7; 13 bases line up with TRBD2. This CDR3 has 13 amino acids. Looked up from germline, CDR1 is DFQATT and CDR2 is SNEGSKA (reference sequence). V lost 6 bases, J lost 2 bases, and 1 base stayed unmatched. CDR3 nucleotides: TGCAGTGCCGGACTAGCGGGAGCCTACGAGCAGTACTTC. Amino acids: CSAGLAGAYEQYF.

The rearrangement links TRBV6-5 to TRBJ2-7; D remains ambiguous. Germline CDR1 MNHEY, CDR2 SVGAGI. The CDR3 sequence is 11 residues long. V lost 8 bases, J lost 3 bases, and 8 bases lay in between. This CDR3 is CASGPGYEQYF. The CDR3 region has the DNA TGTGCCAGCGGGCCGGGCTACGAGCAGTACTTC.

This clonotype was recorded a few times. The chain has TRBV7-2 and TRBJ2-3; 13 bases match TRBD2. The CDR3 is made up of 15 amino acids. CDR1 SGHTA and CDR2 FQGNSA come from the germline V gene. With 5 bases clipped from V and 7 bases from J, the junction kept 6 bases outside the gene matches. The CDR3 DNA reads TGTGCCAGCAGCCTACTAGCGGGAGGGCCGTATACGCAGTATTTT. This sequence encodes CASSLLAGGPYTQYF.

The V call is TRBV12-3 or TRBV12-4, the J call TRBJ2-5, with D possibly being TRBD1 (6 bases). V dropped 6 bases and J dropped 4 bases, with 12 bases sitting between them. The CDR3 spans 13 residues. The CDR3 loop is CASRAQGLETQYF. The CDR3, as DNA: TGTGCCAGCAGGGCACAGGGATTAGAGACCCAGTACTTC.

V and J are TRBV7-2 and TRBJ2-7; TRBD2 matches at 7 bases. Germline values: CDR1 SGHTA, CDR2 FQGNSA. The CDR3 loop spans 14 amino acids. V lost 5 bases and J lost 4; bases outside the gene matches: 8. The CDR3 DNA is TGTGCCAGCAGCCCCGGGGAGGGCCTGTACGAGCAGTACTTC. As protein: CASSPGEGLYEQYF.

The sample holds a few counts of this clonotype. The J gene is TRBJ2-7, the V gene TRBV12-3 or TRBV12-4; a weak D match, TRBD1 (6 bases). The V end lost 5 bases, the J end lost 6 bases, and 14 bases lay between the germline ends. The CDR3 is 13 amino acids. Here the CDR3 reads CASSTLRGGEQYF. The CDR3 DNA follows: TGTGCCAGCAGTACCCTCAGGGGTGGCGAGCAGTACTTC.

This clonotype occurred a few times. CDR3 in DNA: TGTGCCAGTCCTACTAGCGATAATGAGCAGTTCTTC. It encodes CASPTSDNEQFF. The gene calls are TRBV11-2 and TRBJ2-1; TRBD2 agrees at 7 bases. The CDR3 covers 12 residues. Germline loops: CDR1 SGHAT, CDR2 FQNNGV. Unmatched junction bases numbered 6, after V lost 9 bases and J lost 7 bases.

This rearrangement joins TRBV6-5 to TRBJ2-7; D may be TRBD1 (6 bases). This CDR3 comprises 16 residues. V was clipped by 1 base and J by 1 base, with 14 bases between them. CDR1 is MNHEY and CDR2 is SVGAGI in the germline V gene. Here the CDR3 reads CASSYFSGTISYEQYF. DNA of the CDR3: TGTGCCAGCAGTTACTTCTCCGGGACAATTTCCTACGAGCAGTACTTC.

The table lists this clonotype with a few counts. V and J are TRBV7-7 and TRBJ2-5; D remains unclear. The CDR3 consists of 14 residues. V dropped 3 bases and J dropped 0 bases, with 8 bases sitting between them. Germline CDR1 is SSHAT and CDR2 is FNYEAQ (reference sequence). The CDR3 sequence is CASSFSRNQETQYF. CDR3 nucleotide sequence: TGTGCCAGCAGCTTCAGCCGGAACCAAGAGACCCAGTACTTC.

The gene calls are TRBV12-3 or TRBV12-4 and TRBJ1-2, with D possibly being TRBD1 (5 bases). V dropped 3 bases and J dropped 8 bases, with 13 bases sitting between them. This CDR3 is built from 13 residues. CDR3 nucleotides: TGTGCCAGCAGTTTTACGGGGGATTGGGGCTACACCTTC. This sequence encodes CASSFTGDWGYTF.

A word on this clonotype: Compared with germline, one end of the junction differs, possibly owing to a read error. The chain employs TRBV4-2 and TRBJ1-1; a possible D gene is TRBD1 (6 bases). Germline loops: CDR1 LGHNA, CDR2 YNFKEQ. CDR3 length: 15 residues. CDR3 DNA: TGTACCAGCAGTAGGGGGAGCGAGGGGGACACTGAAGCTTTCTTT. Translated, it gives CTSSRGSEGDTEAFF.